This is a list of T cell receptor beta chains from one sample in a study of monozygotic twins with inflammatory bowel disease. With the 5' RACE reads reprocessed, TCRdb shows one record per CDR3 protein and no DNA. The listing records fewer than 550,000 distinct CDR3 sequences. Sequenced input: blood. These receptors all come from a human donor with ulcerative colitis or Crohn's disease, or a healthy co-twin of an affected twin (not recorded which). The CDR3 runs from the conserved cysteine through the conserved F or W.

J gene | V gene | CDR3 protein
TRBJ1-4 | TRBV3-1 | CASSQVGLLFF
TRBJ1-1 | TRBV20-1 | CSAIRQGLNTEAFF
TRBJ1-1 | TRBV27 | CASWGRPRTEAFF
TRBJ1-1 | TRBV4-3 | CASSRGSVMNTEAFF
TRBJ1-6 | TRBV7-2 | CASSLAGGTGSPLHF
TRBJ1-2 | TRBV20-1 | CSAIRPSGYGYTF
TRBJ2-5 | TRBV20-1 | CSANPPGGENSQETQYF
TRBJ1-1 | TRBV29-1 | CSVEGATLNTEAFF
TRBJ1-1 | TRBV5-1 | CASSQDRAEAFF
TRBJ2-3 | TRBV14 | CASSQDLLGTDTQYF
TRBJ2-1 | TRBV10-3 | CAISDGQGVRQFF
TRBJ2-7 | TRBV7-2 | CASSLTSSSYEQYF
TRBJ2-3 | TRBV6-4 | CASSDGSTDTQYF
TRBJ2-3 | TRBV20-1 | CSARDIGPPTDTQYF
TRBJ1-1 | TRBV5-1 | CASSLGALSGRTEAFF
TRBJ1-1 | TRBV29-1 | CSVQGANTEAFF
TRBJ2-1 | TRBV25-1 | CASSEYMSTTYDNEQFF
TRBJ2-7 | TRBV29-1 | CSVVAQADLGYEQYF
TRBJ1-1 | TRBV29-1 | CSVAGLGSTEAFF
TRBJ2-3 | TRBV27 | CASRRLGRGSVDTQYF
TRBJ2-1 | TRBV4-2 | CASSQEERLAGEFEQFF
TRBJ2-1 | TRBV7-3 | CASGRGYSNEQFF
TRBJ2-1 | TRBV21-1 | CASSKGGGNEQFF
TRBJ2-1 | TRBV5-6 | CASSLALQISNEQFF
TRBJ2-2 | TRBV5-1 | CASSFAGESTGELFF
TRBJ2-3 | TRBV15 | CATSRDITSGSMDTQYF
TRBJ2-4 | TRBV11-2 | CASSLDPSRFQYF
TRBJ2-1 | TRBV7-9 | CASSLQGRSGSYNEQFF
TRBJ1-4 | TRBV18 | CASSQQGAGEKLFF
TRBJ2-3 | TRBV7-9 | CASSPRTSGGSDTQYF
TRBJ1-1 | TRBV5-1 | CASSSQGGNTEAFF
TRBJ2-1 | TRBV27 | CATRHRAGIQFF
TRBJ1-1 | TRBV20-1 | CSAPRTGGTEAFF
TRBJ1-5 | TRBV5-5 | CASSLEGTGGQPQHF
TRBJ1-1 | TRBV6-5 | CASSYSGPLNTEAFF
TRBJ1-1 | TRBV5-6 | CASSWSSAEAFF
TRBJ2-7 | TRBV27 | CASSLSLGTGGEQYF
TRBJ2-1 | TRBV7-8 | CASSLAEGEQFF
TRBJ1-1 | TRBV7-2 | CASSPPSNTEAFF
TRBJ2-7 | TRBV5-4 | CASRQDRGSYEQYF
TRBJ2-3 | TRBV7-8 | CASSLAISGITDTQYF
TRBJ2-3 | TRBV7-2 | CASSPLAGPDTQYF
TRBJ1-1 | TRBV3-1 | CASSQELGHREEAFF
TRBJ1-1 | TRBV18 | CASSPGQGLNTEAFF
TRBJ2-3 | TRBV6-1 | CATTAQSTDTQYF
TRBJ2-7 | TRBV4-2 | CASSQLAGGSYEQYF
TRBJ2-1 | TRBV14 | CASSRTSGRFNEQFF
TRBJ2-3 | TRBV5-1 | CATSARQMSTDTQYF
TRBJ1-2 | TRBV5-1 | CASSLEGAGGRGYTF
TRBJ1-2 | TRBV20-1 | CSARLQGQVYGYTF
TRBJ1-1 | TRBV2 | CASPNSVGPEAFF
TRBJ1-1 | TRBV20-1 | CSARPGTANTEAFF
TRBJ2-1 | TRBV5-1 | CASSLGLAPNEQFF
TRBJ1-5 | TRBV6-1 | CASSEAGTDYQPQHF
TRBJ2-2 | TRBV5-5 | CASSLFPEAGELFF
TRBJ1-1 | TRBV29-1 | CSVVGQVLRSTEAFF
TRBJ2-1 | TRBV29-1 | CSASQGLGEQFF
TRBJ1-1 | TRBV12-3/TRBV12-4 | CASSGDLNTEAFF
TRBJ2-7 | TRBV5-1 | CASSLYRGRPDEQYF